This T cell receptor (beta chain) was sequenced for a study of Graves' ophthalmopathy and Graves' hyperthyroidism. Researchers took RNA transcripts and amplified TCR beta CDR3 regions from them. HTBI primers primed a first-round RT-PCR, and a second-round multiplex PCR followed. TCRdb passed the multiplex PCR reads through MiXCR, listing each CDR3 protein once. The table lists around 660,000 distinct CDR3 sequences, just over 40% of them singletons. The V gene lost 3 bases and the J gene lost 3 bases, with 6 bases spanning the gap. Germline V gene data show CDR1 as SGHVS and CDR2 as FQNEAQ. The CDR3 is 12 residues long. This clonotype was counted ten times or more.

The TCR sequence derives from an adult man with Graves' ophthalmopathy. V gene TRBV7-8 combines with J gene TRBJ2-7; D unclear. Sequenced material: peripheral blood. For the CDR3, the DNA is TGTGCCAGCAGCTTGTCCATCTACGAGCAGTACTTC. Translating it yields CASSLSIYEQYF.